This is a list of T cell receptor beta chains from one sample in a study of blood T cell repertoires in COVID-19. This table comes from immunoSEQ multiplex PCR, and its TCRdb copy is limited to in-frame clones, with some not included. In the table there are roughly 330,000 clones, 70% to 90% of which are singletons. The sample was PBMCs or T cells enriched from blood (not recorded which). These receptors originate from a woman younger than 45 who had recovered from COVID-19. Both conserved end residues are part of each CDR3. The D gene is left open where the match is weak. Expanded clones are given a class, and other clones once, few, many or no size at all.

TRBJ1-6	NA	TRBD1	TRBV7-6	TGTGCCAGCAGCTACAGGACAGGGGGGGACTCACCCCTCCACTTT	CASSYRTGGDSPLHF
TRBJ1-3	NA	NA	TRBV7-3	TGTGCCAGCAGCCCAACACCGGGAAACACCATATATTTT	CASSPTPGNTIYF
TRBJ1-1	NA	TRBD1	TRBV4-1	TGCGCCAGCAGCCAAGAAGGGACAGGGGGTACTGAAGCTTTCTTT	CASSQEGTGGTEAFF
TRBJ2-1	NA	NA	TRBV7-2	TGTGCCAGCAGCTTAAGGGGTGCACGTGAGCAGTTCTTC	CASSLRGAREQFF
TRBJ2-5	NA	TRBD2	TRBV5-4	TGTGCCAGCAGCTTAGCGGGGAGGGAGACCCAGTACTTC	CASSLAGRETQYF
TRBJ1-2	NA	TRBD1	TRBV19	TGTGCCAGTAGTCTTGGCGGCAGGGGGCGGGGTGGCTACACCTTC	CASSLGGRGRGGYTF
TRBJ1-4	NA	TRBD1	TRBV7-7	TGTGCTAGCAGCGCCGGACAGGGTGAACGGGAAAAACTGTTTTTT	CASSAGQGEREKLFF
TRBJ1-6	NA	NA	TRBV7-9	TGTGCCAGCAGCTTAGCCGCGACGGGGTTACACTTT	CASSLAATGLHF
TRBJ2-1	NA	NA	TRBV29-1	TGCAGCGTTGGCCATACAGACAATGAGCAGTTCTTC	CSVGHTDNEQFF
TRBJ2-1	NA	TRBD2	TRBV5-4	TGTGCCAGCAGCCGAGTGGCTACTAGCGGACCCAGCTCCTACAATGAGCAGTTCTTC	CASSRVATSGPSSYNEQFF
TRBJ2-1	few	NA	TRBV7-7	TGTGCTAGCAGCTTCGACCGGGACAATGAGCAGTTCTTC	CASSFDRDNEQFF
TRBJ2-4	NA	NA	TRBV11-1	TGTGCCAGCAGCAGACAGGAGTCCCTAGCCAAAAACATTCAGTACTTC	CASSRQESLAKNIQYF
TRBJ1-3	once	NA	TRBV10-3	TGTGCCATCAGTGGGACAACTCCCTCTGGAAACACCATATATTTT	CAISGTTPSGNTIYF
TRBJ2-7	once	NA	TRBV5-5	TGTGCCAGCAGCGGTACAGGATACGAGCAGTACTTC	CASSGTGYEQYF
TRBJ1-6	NA	NA	TRBV27	TGTGCCAGCAGTTTCGGTTTGAATTCACCCCTCCACTTT	CASSFGLNSPLHF
TRBJ2-3	NA	NA	TRBV7-3	TGTGCCAGCAGCTTAAGACAGGAGAGCACAGATACGCAGTATTTT	CASSLRQESTDTQYF
TRBJ1-6	NA	NA	TRBV4-1	TGCGCCAGCAGCCAAGATTGGGGGCTGGACGATTTTTCCTATAATTCACCCCTCCACTTT	CASSQDWGLDDFSYNSPLHF
TRBJ2-7	NA	TRBD1	TRBV9	TGTGCCAGCAGCATAGGCGGGACAGGCTTCTACGAGCAGTACTTC	CASSIGGTGFYEQYF
TRBJ2-3	NA	TRBD2	TRBV2	TGTGCCAGCAGTGTGCGACTAGCCGATGCGCAGTATTTT	CASSVRLADAQYF
TRBJ2-5	NA	TRBD2	TRBV6-4	TGTGCCAGCAGTGCTAGCGGGGTTGAGACCCAGTACTTC	CASSASGVETQYF
TRBJ2-7	NA	TRBD1	TRBV29-1	TGCAGCGTTGGGGGACAGAGCTCCTACGAGCAGTACTTC	CSVGGQSSYEQYF
TRBJ1-1	NA	NA	TRBV18	TGTGCCAGCTCACCACGGGCAGGCAACACTGAAGCTTTCTTT	CASSPRAGNTEAFF
TRBJ2-1	NA	TRBD2	TRBV7-3	TGTGCCAGCAGCTTAGCGGGGGATCGCTCCTACAATGAGCAGTTCTTC	CASSLAGDRSYNEQFF
TRBJ2-6	NA	TRBD1	TRBV7-9	TGTGCCAGCAGCCTCTTACGGGACAGGTACGCCTCTGGGGCCAACGTCCTGACTTTC	CASSLLRDRYASGANVLTF
TRBJ2-3	NA	NA	TRBV6-2/TRBV6-3	TGTGCCAGCAGTTCTTTTTCCGGGAGCACAGATACGCAGTATTTT	CASSSFSGSTDTQYF
TRBJ1-5	NA	TRBD1	TRBV4-2	TGTGCCAGCAGCCAAGATCAGGGGGCATCACAGCCCCAGCATTTT	CASSQDQGASQPQHF
TRBJ1-6	NA	TRBD1	TRBV18	TGTGCCAGCTCACCACAGGGGGCGGAAAATTCACCCCTCCACTTT	CASSPQGAENSPLHF
TRBJ1-6	NA	TRBD1	TRBV27	TGTGCCAGCAGTTTCAGGGGGCTCAATTCACCCCTCCACTTT	CASSFRGLNSPLHF
TRBJ1-1	few	TRBD1	TRBV7-9	TGTGCCAGCAGCACGGGACAGGGGGTCTCTGAAGCTTTCTTT	CASSTGQGVSEAFF
TRBJ1-1	NA	NA	TRBV19	TGTGCCAGTGGTACAGGGAGGGACACTGAAGCTTTCTTT	CASGTGRDTEAFF
TRBJ2-1	NA	TRBD2	TRBV6-5	TGTGCCAGCAGGCCGAGGACTAGCTCCTACAATGAGCAGTTCTTC	CASRPRTSSYNEQFF
TRBJ1-5	NA	NA	TRBV19	TGTGCCAGCCGACAGGTTAATCAGCCCCAGCATTTT	CASRQVNQPQHF
TRBJ2-7	NA	NA	TRBV25-1	TGTGCCAGCAGTCCCCGGCGCACCCGGGATAGGGACTACGAGCAGTACTTC	CASSPRRTRDRDYEQYF
TRBJ2-1	NA	NA	TRBV7-2	TGTGCCAGCAGCTTAGGTCGGGTAGGGGGGACAGTCTACAATGAGCAGTTCTTC	CASSLGRVGGTVYNEQFF
TRBJ2-7	NA	NA	TRBV10-3	TGTGCCGTCCAGGGAAACTCCTACGAGCAGTACTTC	CAVQGNSYEQYF
TRBJ2-7	NA	TRBD1	TRBV7-9	TGTGCCAGCAGCGGACAGGGGGATAGCTACGAGCAGTACTTC	CASSGQGDSYEQYF
TRBJ2-1	once	TRBD2	TRBV27	TGTGCCAGCAGTTTGGGTAAGCGGGGGGGCCTGCACAATGAGCAGTTCTTC	CASSLGKRGGLHNEQFF
TRBJ1-4	NA	NA	TRBV10-1	TGCGCCAGCAGTGCTACCGGGAGTGAAAAACTGTTTTTT	CASSATGSEKLFF
TRBJ2-7	once	TRBD2	TRBV2	TGTGCCAGCAGGGCTAGCGGGGGGGCCGACGAGCAGTACTTC	CASRASGGADEQYF
TRBJ2-1	NA	NA	TRBV10-3	TGTGCCATCAGTTTTAGCGGGCGGGACATTGAGCAGTTCTTC	CAISFSGRDIEQFF
TRBJ2-4	NA	TRBD2	TRBV3-1/TRBV3-2	TGTGCCAGCAGCCAAAAGATGGGACTAGCGGCAGGGAACATTCAGTACTTC	CASSQKMGLAAGNIQYF
TRBJ1-2	once	NA	TRBV19	TGTGCCAGTAGTATAGTCCGCGGGAGGCAATATGGCTACACCTTC	CASSIVRGRQYGYTF
TRBJ2-7	NA	TRBD1	TRBV7-9	TGTGCCAGCAGCCACGTAGGGGACAGGGGGCTCGAGCAGTACTTC	CASSHVGDRGLEQYF
TRBJ2-6	NA	TRBD1	TRBV7-8	TGTGCCAGCAGCGTGGACAGGAACTCTGGGGCCAACGTCCTGACTTTC	CASSVDRNSGANVLTF
TRBJ2-3	once	TRBD2	TRBV5-1	TGCGCCAGCAGCCTTATCGGGGGGAGGGGCACAGATACGCAGTATTTT	CASSLIGGRGTDTQYF
TRBJ1-6	NA	NA	TRBV5-1	TGCGCCAGCAGCTTGGGACACAATGATTCACCCCTCCACTTT	CASSLGHNDSPLHF
TRBJ1-1	NA	NA	TRBV29-1	TGCAGCGTTCTTAGGGGGAGAGACACTGAAGCTTTCTTT	CSVLRGRDTEAFF
TRBJ2-3	NA	TRBD2	TRBV2	TGTGCCAGCAAGCGGGGGGGCACAGATACGCAGTATTTT	CASKRGGTDTQYF
TRBJ2-3	NA	TRBD2	TRBV4-1	TGCGCCAGCAGCCAAGTCCATCTGGGGCGGGGGGGGAGCACAGATACGCAGTATTTT	CASSQVHLGRGGSTDTQYF
TRBJ2-3	once	NA	TRBV9	TGTGCCAGCAGCGTAGCGCCCCAAAGCGGAACTAGCACAGATACGCAGTATTTT	CASSVAPQSGTSTDTQYF
TRBJ2-7	NA	NA	TRBV12-3/TRBV12-4	TGTGCCAGCAGCCCAAGGGAGCCTTACGAGCAGTACTTC	CASSPREPYEQYF
TRBJ1-2	NA	TRBD1	TRBV15	TGTGCCACCAGCGAACGACAGGGGAGGGTGTATGGCTACACCTTC	CATSERQGRVYGYTF
TRBJ1-1	NA	NA	TRBV21-1	TGTGCCAGTCGACAGGGAGTTGCCACTGAAGCTTTCTTT	CASRQGVATEAFF
TRBJ1-2	NA	TRBD1	TRBV5-5	TGTGCCAGCAGCGACCGGGACAGGGCCTATGGCTACACCTTC	CASSDRDRAYGYTF